The 14 T cell receptor beta chains below were found in one sample sequenced in a study of human T cells and chemical hapten exposure. Described time point: pre-sensitization, week 0. Treatment described: therapeutic diphenylcyclopropenone sensitization with weekly scalp DPC. A single record per CDR3 protein comes from TCRdb applying MiXCR to the RACE reads. The sample yields about 380,000 distinct CDR3 sequences, 5% to 6.5% seen once. This specimen was whole blood, taken in connection with sensitization to the hapten diphenylcyclopropenone (DPC). The receptors here all came from a woman aged 50 to 60 with alopecia areata. Some clones in this sample may be carry-over from other donors' samples.

This clonotype was detected a few times. The chain has TRBV28 and TRBJ2-1; TRBD2 aligns across 9 bases. The ends lost 6 bases at V and 3 bases at J; junction bases unmatched: 9. CDR3 length: 16 residues. CDR1 is MDHEN and CDR2 is SYDVKM in the germline V gene. The CDR3 coding sequence is TGTGCCAGCAGACCTGCCCTAGCGGGGAGCTACAATGAGCAGTTCTTC. This translates into CASRPALAGSYNEQFF.

J is TRBJ2-7 and V is TRBV12-3 or TRBV12-4, with D unresolved. This CDR3 is built from 13 residues. Trimming stripped 3 bases from V and 2 bases from J, with 8 bases between. The CDR3 region has the DNA TGTGCCAGCAGTTTGAAGAGCACCTACGAGCAGTACTTC. As protein: CASSLKSTYEQYF.

This clonotype showed up many times. The chain employs TRBV12-3 or TRBV12-4 and TRBJ2-3, with TRBD2 matching over 14 bases. There are 16 residues in the CDR3. V lost 7 bases to trimming and J lost 2 bases; unmatched junction nucleotides: 5. CDR3 region: CASIMTSGGATDTQYF. The CDR3 DNA reads as TGTGCCAGCATCATGACTAGCGGGGGGGCCACAGATACGCAGTATTTT.

At least ten counts were recorded for this clonotype. This chain uses TRBV4-2 with TRBJ1-4; no clear D gene. This CDR3 has 14 amino acids. Germline V gene lookup returns CDR1 LGHNA and CDR2 YNFKEQ. V was shortened by 0 bases and J by 5 bases, with 7 bases between the two germline ends. In DNA form, the CDR3 reads TGTGCCAGCAGCCAAGATCGAGTGAATGAAAAACTGTTTTTT. This gives the protein CASSQDRVNEKLFF.

V gene TRBV27 combines with J gene TRBJ2-7; TRBD1 or TRBD2 may be the D gene (5 bases each). Germline loops: CDR1 MNHEY, CDR2 SMNVEV (reference sequence). The ends were cut back, 2 bases at V and 3 bases at J, with 14 bases in the middle. The CDR3 sequence is 15 residues long. The CDR3 DNA reads TGTGCCAGCAGTTTAACGGGGCGCAAGGTCTACGAGCAGTACTTC. It specifies CASSLTGRKVYEQYF.

In its sample, this clonotype was seen many times. CDR3 residues: CASGPGQGATDTQYF. The CDR3 DNA sequence: TGTGCCAGCGGACCGGGACAGGGGGCTACAGATACGCAGTATTTT. This chain uses TRBV9 with TRBJ2-3; 12 bases agree with TRBD1. Germline V lookup: CDR1 SGDLS, CDR2 YYNGEE. V trimming: 7 bases; J trimming: 3 bases; junction bases outside the gene matches: 6. The CDR3 length is 15 residues.

This clonotype was recorded many times. This sequence joins TRBV5-1 and TRBJ1-1, with 9 bases identical to TRBD1. The V segment lost 3 bases and the J segment 5 bases; nucleotides outside the gene matches: 11. CDR1 is SGHRS and CDR2 is YFSETQ in the germline V gene. The CDR3 contains 16 residues. The chain's CDR3 is CASSSYVTGGGTEAFF. In DNA form, the CDR3 reads TGCGCCAGCAGCTCCTACGTGACAGGGGGAGGAACTGAAGCTTTCTTT.

This clonotype was recorded at least ten times. The rearrangement links TRBV2 to TRBJ2-2; D is possibly TRBD1 (6 bases). Germline V gene sequence: CDR1 SNHLY, CDR2 FYNNEI. The CDR3 is made up of 14 amino acids. V gave up 7 bases and J gave up 4 bases, with 13 bases separating them. The chain's CDR3 is CASTQGWGTGELFF. The CDR3 coding sequence is TGTGCCAGCACACAGGGATGGGGCACCGGGGAGCTGTTTTTT.

This clonotype was recorded many times. The chain is built from TRBV6-5 and TRBJ1-2; D is unclear. V lost 6 bases to trimming and J lost 3 bases, with 17 bases between them. The CDR3 length is 15 residues. The germline V gene has CDR1 MNHEY and CDR2 SVGAGI. The CDR3 DNA reads TGTGCCAGCAGATCAGAACGCGTGGGAGACTATGGCTACACCTTC. This sequence encodes CASRSERVGDYGYTF.

The genes are TRBV19 and TRBJ2-1; TRBD1 matches at 7 bases. Germline V gene lookup returns CDR1 LNHDA and CDR2 SQIVND (reference sequence). CDR3 length: 13 residues. Germline trimming cut 6 bases from V and 5 bases from J; bases unmatched to any gene: 4. CDR3 amino acids: CASRTGPNNEQFF. The CDR3, as DNA: TGTGCCAGTAGGACAGGGCCCAACAATGAGCAGTTCTTC.

This clonotype was seen only a few times. This chain uses TRBV6-2 or TRBV6-3 with TRBJ1-2; the match to TRBD1 covers 10 bases. Losses at the gene ends were 6 bases for V and 6 bases for J; bases not matched to a gene: 4. The germline CDR1 and CDR2 sequences are MNHEY and SVGEGT. This CDR3 has 13 amino acids. The DNA of the CDR3 is TGTGCCAGCAGCTTGGGGACAGGGGATGGCTACACCTTC. It is translated as CASSLGTGDGYTF.

In its sample, this clonotype was seen many times. The V gene is TRBV3-1, the J gene TRBJ2-7, with 11 nucleotides matching TRBD2. The V and J ends lost 4 bases and 5 bases, in that order; junction bases with no gene match: 7. CDR3 length equals 15 residues. The germline V gene encodes CDR1 LGHDT and CDR2 YNNKEL (reference sequence). The CDR3 is CASSRLGLAGDEQYF. CDR3 nucleotide sequence: TGTGCCAGCAGCCGATTAGGACTAGCGGGTGACGAGCAGTACTTC.

This clonotype was recorded a few times. V gene TRBV7-9 combines with J gene TRBJ2-3; a possible D gene is TRBD1 (6 bases). V dropped 1 base and J dropped 5 bases, with 13 bases sitting between them. Germline assignment: CDR1 SEHNR and CDR2 FQNEAQ (reference sequence). The CDR3 length is 15 residues. The DNA for the CDR3 is TGTGCCAGCAGCTTAGGGCAGGGGTATGGAGATACGCAGTATTTT. Translation: CASSLGQGYGDTQYF.

This clonotype was counted at least ten times. The gene calls are TRBV29-1 and TRBJ1-2; D unclear. Per the germline V gene, CDR1 is SQVTM and CDR2 is ANQGSEA. The CDR3 is 13 residues long. Trimming removed 3 bases from V and 4 bases from J, with 12 bases in between. CDR3 in amino acids: CSVESQSAYGYTF. Here the CDR3 DNA reads TGCAGCGTTGAGTCTCAGAGCGCCTATGGCTACACCTTC.